This T cell receptor beta chain was sequenced in a study of blood T cell repertoires in COVID-19. Study background: Sites in the United States, Italy and Spain provided acute and convalescent COVID-19 samples. The analysed material was cDNA or gDNA that came from T cells, B-cell-depleted T cells, or PBMCs.

The CDR3 consists of 14 residues. The germline V and J ends were trimmed by 0 bases and 6 bases, with 11 bases remaining between them. CDR1 and CDR2 (germline): SGHRS, YFSETQ. Original handling: It was from reference gene primer amplification that nucleated cell counts were estimated. Here immunoSEQ multiplex PCR was the method, and the copy in TCRdb shows in-frame clones only, minus some. Clonal size and the V and J genes are those of that table, whereas D and trimming came from the DNA. The table records 40,000 or so clones, approximately 85% of them present only once. Input material: peripheral blood. The chain is built from TRBV5-1 and TRBJ2-3, with no clear D. The sequence derives from a human donor in a cohort sampled during active COVID-19. CDR3 residues: CASSLGLRLDTQYF. The CDR3, as DNA: TGCGCCAGCAGCTTGGGGTTGAGGCTTGATACGCAGTATTTT.